What follows is one TCR beta chain and its context. The sample is drawn from a study of T cells in narcolepsy. Clones were sequenced by immunoSEQ multiplex PCR, and TCRdb holds only the in-frame ones, with some missing. This sample has about 27,000 clones; around three quarters occur once, and the top ten carry about 3.4%. J lost 8 bases, V lost 2 bases, and 9 bases had no gene match. The CDR3 is 16 residues long. Germline V gives CDR1 SGHVS, CDR2 FQNEAQ. The clonotype comes from a human donor with narcolepsy. J is TRBJ1-4 and V is TRBV7-8, with 9 bases identical to TRBD1. Sequenced sample: CD45RA- memory CD4+ T cells from PBMCs. The DNA for the CDR3 is TGTGCCAGCAGCTTATCGGCACAGGGGGCGCGGGAAAAACTGTTTTTT. Protein: CASSLSAQGAREKLFF.